This T cell receptor beta chain was profiled in a study of regulatory T cells in long-lasting Graves disease. Study-level background: Patients newly diagnosed with Graves' had been on antithyroid drugs for under 3 months.

V dropped 1 base and J dropped 5; count of bases not matched to a gene: 8. The V gene's germline CDR1 is LNHDA and CDR2 SQIVND (reference sequence). The CDR3 totals 16 residues. Combining iRepertoire HTBI primers with Arm-PCR of CDR3 regions, the authors built TCR beta libraries. From the multiplex PCR reads, TCRdb called clonotypes with MiXCR, one entry per CDR3 protein. This table has approximately 210,000 distinct CDR3 sequences, about a sixth appearing once. As for time point: newly diagnosed GD, antithyroid drugs for less than 3 months. There was RNA extracted from PBMCs, and the TCR library was made from it. Investigators report Graves' disease was diagnosed under American Thyroid Association guidelines.

The source is a female donor with Graves disease. The sequenced sample was peripheral blood mononuclear cells (PBMCs), obtained at new diagnosis, from a patient treated with antithyroid drugs. The genes are TRBV19 and TRBJ2-5; 9 positions match TRBD2. This CDR3 is CASSIGAGGSAETQYF. In nucleotides, the CDR3 is TGTGCCAGTAGTATAGGCGCGGGAGGGTCGGCGGAGACCCAGTACTTC.